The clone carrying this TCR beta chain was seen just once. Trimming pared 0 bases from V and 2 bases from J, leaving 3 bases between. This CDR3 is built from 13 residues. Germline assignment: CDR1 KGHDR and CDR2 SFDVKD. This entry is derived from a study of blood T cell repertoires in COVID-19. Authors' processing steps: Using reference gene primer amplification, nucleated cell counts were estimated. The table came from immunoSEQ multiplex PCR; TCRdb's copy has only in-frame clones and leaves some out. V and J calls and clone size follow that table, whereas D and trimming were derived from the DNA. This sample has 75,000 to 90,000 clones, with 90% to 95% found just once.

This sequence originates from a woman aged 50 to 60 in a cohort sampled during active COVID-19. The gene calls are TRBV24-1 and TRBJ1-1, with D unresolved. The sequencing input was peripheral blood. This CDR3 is CATSDLGNTEAFF. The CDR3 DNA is TGTGCCACCAGTGATTTGGGCAACACTGAAGCTTTCTTT.